The 29 T cell receptor beta chains in this list originate from one sample, sequenced in a study. TCRdb called the RT-PCR reads again in MiXCR, with one record for every CDR3 protein. The sample yields about 680,000 distinct CDR3 sequences, approximately 14% seen once. The material sequenced was memory CD4+ T cells from blood. The origin of the receptors is a female donor in good health, serving as a healthy control.

This clonotype showed up many times. The chain has TRBV20-1 and TRBJ2-7; TRBD2 is a possible D gene (5 bases). The CDR3 has 15 amino acids. V shed 5 bases and J shed 0 bases, with 17 bases lying between them. The V gene's germline CDR1 is DFQATT and CDR2 SNEGSKA (reference sequence). CDR3 sequence: CSAVDSAKPSYEQYF. The CDR3 DNA is TGCAGTGCTGTGGATAGCGCCAAACCCTCCTACGAGCAGTACTTC.

This clonotype was observed many times. In DNA, the CDR3 is TGTGCCAGCAGACCTACAGGGGGTCAGCCCCAGCATTTT. The encoded protein is CASRPTGGQPQHF. This chain connects TRBV27 to TRBJ1-5; 8 bases map to TRBD1. The germline CDR1 and CDR2 sequences are MNHEY and SMNVEV (reference sequence). The CDR3 is 13 residues long. V shed 6 bases, J shed 6 bases, and the junction held 4 bases outside the gene matches.

This clonotype was recorded a few times. The rearrangement joins TRBV12-3 or TRBV12-4 to TRBJ1-5, with TRBD1 identical over 9 bases. The V and J ends lost 6 bases and 0 bases, in that order; junction bases with no gene match: 12. CDR3 length: 18 amino acids. The CDR3 sequence is CASRAGGQGLYSNQPQHF. The CDR3 DNA reads TGTGCCAGCAGGGCCGGGGGACAGGGATTATATAGCAATCAGCCCCAGCATTTT.

This clonotype has a count of ten or more. The chain uses TRBV12-3 or TRBV12-4 and TRBJ2-7; TRBD1 aligns across 7 bases. V lost 4 bases to trimming and J lost 0 bases; unmatched junction nucleotides: 6. The CDR3 is 15 residues long. CDR3 nucleotide sequence: TGTGCCAGCAGTTCCCGGACAGGAGCCTCCTACGAGCAGTACTTC. This translates into CASSSRTGASYEQYF.

This clonotype was observed a few times. This chain links TRBV20-1 with TRBJ2-3; a weak D match, TRBD1 (6 bases). Germline lookup yields CDR1 DFQATT and CDR2 SNEGSKA (reference sequence). Trimming removed 2 bases at V and 4 bases at J, with 13 bases between. This CDR3 is 14 amino acids long. The CDR3 DNA follows: TGCAGTGCTAGATATGCAAGGGGGTCAGATACGCAGTATTTT. Amino acid sequence: CSARYARGSDTQYF.

This clonotype was seen at least ten times. This chain uses TRBV2 with TRBJ2-3, with 10 bases lining up with TRBD1. The ends lost 6 bases at V and 1 base at J; junction bases unmatched: 4. The CDR3 runs to 15 residues. Per the germline V gene, CDR1 is SNHLY and CDR2 is FYNNEI. The CDR3 region has the DNA TGTGCCAGCAGCAAAGACAGGGGGCGCACAGATACGCAGTATTTT. It encodes CASSKDRGRTDTQYF.

This clonotype was seen ten or more times. The chain joins TRBV20-1 to TRBJ2-1; TRBD2 matches at 9 bases. J was trimmed by 10 bases and V by 4 bases; bases with no gene match: 8. CDR3 length equals 13 residues. Germline lookup yields CDR1 DFQATT and CDR2 SNEGSKA (reference sequence). The CDR3 spells CSATSGTVGEQFF. The CDR3 coding sequence is TGCAGTGCTACTAGCGGGACGGTAGGGGAGCAGTTCTTC.

This clonotype occurred many times. CDR3 region: CASTVRAKNIQYF. CDR3 DNA sequence: TGTGCCAGCACGGTACGGGCCAAAAACATTCAGTACTTC. The genes are TRBV28 and TRBJ2-4; D remains ambiguous. CDR3 length: 13 residues. CDR1 is MDHEN, CDR2 SYDVKM, per germline. V lost 7 bases and J lost 1, with 8 bases in between.

The rearrangement links TRBV12-3 or TRBV12-4 to TRBJ2-1, with TRBD2 as a possible D gene (6 bases). CDR3 size: 14 residues. V was pared by 3 bases and J by 4 bases, with 10 bases between. The DNA for the CDR3 is TGTGCCAGCAGTTTTGCGGGGAGATACAATGAGCAGTTCTTC. Its translation: CASSFAGRYNEQFF.

Only a few counts were recorded for this clonotype. V usage is TRBV28 and J usage is TRBJ1-2, with D unresolved. The germline gives CDR1 MDHEN, CDR2 SYDVKM. V shed 3 bases and J shed 6 bases, with 8 bases lying between them. The CDR3 has 12 amino acids. Here the CDR3 DNA reads TGTGCCAGCAGTTTTGGAGTCGATGGCTACACCTTC. Protein sequence: CASSFGVDGYTF.

This chain joins TRBV19 and TRBJ1-1; D is ambiguous. Trimming removed 5 bases at V and 0 bases at J, with 13 bases between. The germline CDR1 and CDR2 sequences are LNHDA and SQIVND (reference sequence). CDR3 length equals 15 residues. CDR3 DNA: TGTGCCAGTAGTTCCCAGGCGTCACTGAACACTGAAGCTTTCTTT. Translated: CASSSQASLNTEAFF.

For this clonotype: Possible read error: a much larger clone is one base away. The V and J genes are TRBV20-1 and TRBJ2-7, with 11 bases aligning to TRBD1. This CDR3 comprises 13 residues. Per the germline V gene, CDR1 is DFQATT and CDR2 is SNEGSKA (reference sequence). The CDR3 loop reads CTATRDRGNEQYF. The CDR3 bases are TGCACTGCCACGAGGGACAGGGGGAACGAGCAGTACTTC.

The CDR3 nucleotides are TGTGCCAGCAGCGATGCTGGAGATACGCAGTATTTT. Protein product: CASSDAGDTQYF. This chain links TRBV7-8 with TRBJ2-3; D is ambiguous. Trimming stripped 5 bases from V and 5 bases from J, with 8 bases between. There are 12 residues in the CDR3. Germline assignment: CDR1 SGHVS and CDR2 FQNEAQ.

This clonotype was counted many times. The chain employs TRBV20-1 and TRBJ2-3, with TRBD1 matching over 11 bases. Germline V gives CDR1 DFQATT, CDR2 SNEGSKA (reference sequence). V was pared by 2 bases and J by 7 bases, with 11 bases of the junction left unmatched. The CDR3 is made up of 16 amino acids. DNA for the CDR3: TGCAGTGCTAGATTGGGGGACAGGGGGGGGTCGAATACGCAGTATTTT. The encoded protein is CSARLGDRGGSNTQYF.

This sequence joins TRBV7-9 and TRBJ2-3; 7 nucleotides agree with TRBD2. Germline V gene lookup returns CDR1 SEHNR and CDR2 FQNEAQ (reference sequence). This CDR3 has 13 residues. V was pared by 3 bases and J by 7 bases, with 4 bases of the junction left unmatched. The CDR3 loop is CASSLGGANTQYF. In nucleotides, the CDR3 is TGTGCCAGCAGCTTGGGAGGGGCAAATACGCAGTATTTT.

This chain uses TRBV27 with TRBJ2-7; tentative D call: TRBD1 (6 bases). The germline V and J ends were trimmed by 6 bases and 4 bases, with 16 bases remaining between them. CDR3 length equals 14 residues. Looked up from germline, CDR1 is MNHEY and CDR2 is SMNVEV (reference sequence). CDR3: CASSLRGNWYEQYF. For the CDR3, the DNA is TGTGCCAGCAGCCTCAGGGGCAATTGGTACGAGCAGTACTTC.

The sample holds a few counts of this clonotype. The CDR3: CSALDRVTEAFF. The CDR3, as DNA: TGCAGTGCTCTCGACAGGGTCACTGAAGCTTTCTTT. The chain is built from TRBV20-1 and TRBJ1-1; 7 bases align to TRBD1. Germline lookup yields CDR1 DFQATT and CDR2 SNEGSKA (reference sequence). V trimming: 5 bases; J trimming: 4 bases; junction bases outside the gene matches: 4. This CDR3 is 12 amino acids long.

This rearrangement joins TRBV18 to TRBJ2-1; the D gene could be TRBD1 or TRBD2 (5 bases each). The CDR3 sequence is 15 residues long. V was trimmed by 3 bases and J by 10 bases, leaving 19 bases between them. From germline, CDR1 is KGHSH and CDR2 LQKENI. The CDR3 region is CASSPGDLLLGEQFF. CDR3 coding DNA: TGTGCCAGCTCACCGGGGGACCTTCTCCTGGGGGAGCAGTTCTTC.

This clonotype came up a few times. V usage is TRBV20-1 and J usage is TRBJ1-1; the D gene is possibly TRBD1 (5 bases). The CDR3 extends over 13 amino acids. Germline V gene lookup returns CDR1 DFQATT and CDR2 SNEGSKA (reference sequence). The V gene lost 2 bases and the J gene lost 2 bases, with 9 bases spanning the gap. CDR3 DNA: TGCAGTGCTAGAAGTGGGACTAACACTGAAGCTTTCTTT. This sequence encodes CSARSGTNTEAFF.

In its sample, this clonotype was seen many times. The chain couples TRBV5-1 to TRBJ2-7; the D gene could be TRBD1 or TRBD2 (5 bases each). V was clipped by 2 bases and J by 5 bases, with 11 bases between them. This CDR3 has 13 amino acids. CDR1 and CDR2 (germline): SGHRS, YFSETQ. CDR3 loop: CASSFVGTDEQYF. CDR3 DNA sequence: TGCGCCAGCAGCTTCGTAGGGACCGACGAGCAGTACTTC.

This clonotype showed up just a few times. J is TRBJ1-3 and V is TRBV9; no clear D gene. The V gene lost 4 bases and the J gene lost 2 bases, with 13 bases spanning the gap. The CDR3 is 15 residues long. Germline values: CDR1 SGDLS, CDR2 YYNGEE. The CDR3 loop reads CASSSLGGTGNTIYF. The CDR3 nucleotides read TGTGCCAGCAGCTCCCTTGGAGGGACTGGAAACACCATATATTTT.

Many counts were recorded for this clonotype. V usage is TRBV28 and J usage is TRBJ1-6; D is possibly TRBD1 (6 bases). CDR1 is MDHEN, CDR2 SYDVKM, per germline. Trimming took off 7 bases at V and 8 bases at J, with 9 bases between the two ends. The CDR3 runs 12 residues. CDR3 region: CASMGADSPLHF. The CDR3 DNA follows: TGTGCCAGCATGGGGGCGGATTCACCCCTCCACTTT.

This clonotype was detected ten times or more. The chain combines TRBV7-2 with TRBJ1-2; 7 bases fit TRBD1. V dropped 5 bases and J dropped 4; count of bases not matched to a gene: 4. The CDR3 has 13 residues. CDR1 is SGHTA, CDR2 FQGNSA, per germline. As DNA, the CDR3 is TGTGCCAGCAGCCAACAGGGGTTCTATGGCTACACCTTC. Translating gives CASSQQGFYGYTF.

This clonotype showed up just a few times. The V gene is TRBV18, the J gene TRBJ1-1, with D possibly being TRBD1 (5 bases). Trimming removed 3 bases from V and 7 bases from J, with 9 bases in between. The CDR3 runs 12 residues. CDR1 is KGHSH, CDR2 LQKENI, per germline. The CDR3 nucleotides read TGTGCCAGCTCACCCCGGGGGGATGAAGCTTTCTTT. As protein: CASSPRGDEAFF.

There are many counts of this clonotype. The chain combines TRBV5-1 with TRBJ2-1; 9 positions agree with TRBD2. This CDR3 spans 15 amino acids. Germline CDR1 SGHRS, CDR2 YFSETQ. Trimming took 5 bases from V and 6 from J; bases not matched to a gene: 9. CDR3 in amino acids: CASRLDAGGVNEQFF. CDR3 nucleotides: TGCGCCAGCAGACTAGACGCGGGAGGGGTCAATGAGCAGTTCTTC.

This clonotype was seen a handful of times. This chain connects TRBV27 to TRBJ2-3; no clear D gene. The CDR3 runs to 15 residues. With 6 bases removed from V and 4 bases from J, the gap between germline ends came to 17 bases. Germline V gene lookup returns CDR1 MNHEY and CDR2 SMNVEV (reference sequence). This CDR3 reads CASSPFTIRPDTQYF. CDR3 coding DNA: TGTGCCAGCAGCCCCTTTACTATACGACCAGATACGCAGTATTTT.

This clonotype appeared many times. The chain has TRBV4-3 and TRBJ2-3; weak D call: TRBD1 (5 bases). Germline V gives CDR1 LGHNA, CDR2 YSLEER. This CDR3 is built from 15 residues. Trimming took off 1 base at V and 4 bases at J, with 12 bases between the two ends. Here the CDR3 reads CASSQGTLAADTQYF. In nucleotides, the CDR3 is TGCGCCAGCAGCCAAGGGACATTGGCGGCAGATACGCAGTATTTT.

The rearrangement joins TRBV2 to TRBJ1-2; D remains ambiguous. The CDR3 runs to 13 residues. Trimming left V 7 bases short and J 4 bases short, with 13 bases between. Germline V gene data show CDR1 as SNHLY and CDR2 as FYNNEI. In nucleotides, the CDR3 is TGTGCCAGCATCCCGGAATTCAGCTATGGCTACACCTTC. Protein product: CASIPEFSYGYTF.

CDR3 coding DNA: TGTGCCAGCAGCGACAGGGTTACCGGGGAGCTGTTTTTT. Its translation is CASSDRVTGELFF. The V and J genes are TRBV6-4 and TRBJ2-2, with 7 bases that match TRBD1. J lost 5 bases, V lost 6 bases, and 3 bases had no gene match. Germline CDR1 is MRHNA and CDR2 is SNTAGT. The CDR3 length is 13 residues.